This T cell receptor beta chain was captured by sequencing in a study of blood T cells in healthy people across ages. A sample-barcoded 5' primer and a J-beta primer mix were used in a second PCR of roughly 6 to 11 cycles. The template-switch adaptor was a 5' adaptor with 12 random nucleotides. It tagged each cDNA molecule. Via MiXCR, TCRdb re-called the 5' RACE reads, giving one row per CDR3 protein. The table shows roughly 1 million distinct CDR3 sequences, with under 30% occurring only once. This CDR3 contains 10 residues. CDR1 is SNHLY, CDR2 FYNNEI, per germline. The ends were cut back, 8 bases at V and 13 bases at J, with 9 bases in the middle. These same data were also listed under a study on T cells of mothers and their children. As reported in that work: Unrelated mother-child pairs always had slightly, but never significantly, lower normalized overlap than related pairs.

The sequenced sample consisted of blood. The chain carries TRBV2 and TRBJ1-6; D call uncertain. The receptor comes from a girl aged 2-10 years in good health. The CDR3 is CASGPIPLHF. The CDR3 nucleotides are TGTGCCAGCGGACCCATCCCCCTCCACTTT.